The next 6 T cell receptor beta chains were all read from a single sample in a study of graft-versus-host responses after intestinal transplantation. Sequencing used immunoSEQ multiplex PCR; TCRdb keeps in-frame clones, though not all of them. The sample includes just under 90,000 clones, roughly four fifths of them seen just once. The antigens of these receptors remain unknown. Sequences were derived from unstimulated CD8+ T cells sorted from spleen or lymph node cells, sampled before intestinal transplant. All receptors derive from a human donor who received an intestinal transplant.

The genes are TRBV11-3 and TRBJ2-7; possibly TRBD1 or TRBD2 for D (5 bases each). Germline CDR1 is SGHNT and CDR2 is YENEEA. V was cut by 5 bases and J by 2 bases, with 10 bases left in between. The CDR3 runs 13 residues. The chain's CDR3 is CASSDSGTYEQYF. The CDR3 DNA follows: TGTGCCAGCAGCGACAGCGGAACCTACGAGCAGTACTTC.

The rearrangement links TRBV5-4 to TRBJ2-4; no clear D. Germline V gene sequence: CDR1 SGHNT, CDR2 YYREEE (reference sequence). Trimming pared 4 bases from V and 0 bases from J, leaving 11 bases between. The CDR3 consists of 15 residues. CDR3 sequence: CASSPAPLAKNIQYF. The CDR3, as DNA: TGTGCCAGCAGCCCGGCCCCCTTAGCCAAAAACATTCAGTACTTC.

The chain joins TRBV29-1 to TRBJ2-7; D remains ambiguous. Per the germline V gene, CDR1 is SQVTM and CDR2 is ANQGSEA. V dropped 5 bases and J dropped 0 bases, with 11 bases sitting between them. This CDR3 has 13 residues. CDR3 in DNA: TGCAGCGTTTTAAGGGCCACCTCCTACGAGCAGTACTTC. Its protein is CSVLRATSYEQYF.

The chain recombines TRBV4-1 with TRBJ2-1; tentatively, D is TRBD2 (5 bases). V was cut by 6 bases and J by 11 bases, with 11 bases left in between. Germline V gene sequence: CDR1 MGHRA, CDR2 YSYEKL. The CDR3 runs 11 residues. The CDR3 is CASRSGLKQFF. The CDR3, as DNA: TGCGCCAGCAGGAGCGGACTTAAGCAGTTCTTC.

The chain links TRBV28 to TRBJ2-6; tentative D call: TRBD2 (6 bases). Germline CDR1 is MDHEN and CDR2 is SYDVKM. CDR3 length: 16 residues. Between the trimmed V and J ends, which lost 2 bases and 0 bases, there was a span of 8 bases. The CDR3 DNA follows: TGTGCCAGCAGTTTAGGCGGGGTCTCTGGGGCCAACGTCCTGACTTTC. Encoded protein: CASSLGGVSGANVLTF.

This rearrangement joins TRBV5-4 to TRBJ2-7, with 12 nucleotides matching TRBD2. Looked up from germline, CDR1 is SGHNT and CDR2 is YYREEE (reference sequence). Trimming took 6 bases from V and 4 from J; bases not matched to a gene: 2. The CDR3 is made up of 13 amino acids. In nucleotides, the CDR3 is TGTGCCAGCAAGACTAGCGGGAGTTACGAGCAGTACTTC. Translating gives CASKTSGSYEQYF.